Sequencing of this T cell receptor (beta chain) was carried out in a study of T-cell memory formation after mild COVID-19. Study results and caveats: The appearance of some responding clones in pre-infection memory suggested that cross-reactive memory joined.

Each CDR3 protein gets one entry after TCRdb re-called the 5' RACE reads with MiXCR. The table has around 310,000 distinct CDR3 sequences, roughly 20% seen once. Remarks on this clonotype: What it recognizes is unknown.

The CDR3 runs 15 residues. Per germline, CDR1 SGHTA and CDR2 FQGTGA. The ends lost 4 bases at V and 5 bases at J; junction bases unmatched: 5. The chain uses TRBV7-3 and TRBJ2-2; 9 bases map to TRBD2. This clonotype was obtained from a man aged 18 to 29 who had mild COVID-19 (a few samples of this study predate the infection). Cell type and time point are not known. The sequenced sample consisted of PBMCs or a T cell subset sorted from them (not recorded which). The CDR3 sequence: CASSSSSGATGELFF. CDR3 nucleotides: TGTGCCAGCAGCTCCTCTAGCGGGGCGACCGGGGAGCTGTTTTTT.